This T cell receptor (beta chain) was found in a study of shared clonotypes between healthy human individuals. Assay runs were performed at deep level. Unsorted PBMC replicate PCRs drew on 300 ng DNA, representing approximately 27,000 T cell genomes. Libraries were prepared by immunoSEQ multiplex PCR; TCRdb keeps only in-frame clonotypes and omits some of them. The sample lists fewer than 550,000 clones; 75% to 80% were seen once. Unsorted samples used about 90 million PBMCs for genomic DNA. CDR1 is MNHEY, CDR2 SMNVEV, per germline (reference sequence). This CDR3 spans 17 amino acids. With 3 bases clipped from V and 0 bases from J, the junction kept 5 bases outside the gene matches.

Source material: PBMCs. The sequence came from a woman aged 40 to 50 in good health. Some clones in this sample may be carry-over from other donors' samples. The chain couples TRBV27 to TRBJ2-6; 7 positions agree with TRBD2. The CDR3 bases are TGTGCCAGCAGTTTCACGACTAGCTACTCTGGGGCCAACGTCCTGACTTTC. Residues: CASSFTTSYSGANVLTF.